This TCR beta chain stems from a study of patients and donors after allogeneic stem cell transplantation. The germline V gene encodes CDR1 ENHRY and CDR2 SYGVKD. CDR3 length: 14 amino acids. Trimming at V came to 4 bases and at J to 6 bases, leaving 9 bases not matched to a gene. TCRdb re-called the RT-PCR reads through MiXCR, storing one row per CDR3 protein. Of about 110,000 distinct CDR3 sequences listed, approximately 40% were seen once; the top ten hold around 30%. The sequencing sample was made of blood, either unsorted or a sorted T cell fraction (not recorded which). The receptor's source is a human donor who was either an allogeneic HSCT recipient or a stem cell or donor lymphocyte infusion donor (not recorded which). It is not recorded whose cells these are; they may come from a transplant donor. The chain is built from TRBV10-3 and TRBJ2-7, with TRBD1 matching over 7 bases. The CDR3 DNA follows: TGTGCCATCAGTGTTGACAGGGTGGCCTCCGAGCAGTACTTC. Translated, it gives CAISVDRVASEQYF.